These 6 T cell receptor beta chains originate from one sample sequenced in a study of shared clonotypes between healthy human individuals. CD45RO negativity and positive selection for CCR7 defined naive CD8 cells, a population that excluded terminally differentiated effector memory CD45RA+ cells. Some clones are missing from TCRdb's copy, which holds only in-frame ones; the method was immunoSEQ multiplex PCR. The profile shows millions of clones, about 93% of them singletons. The specimen was naive CD8+ T cells from PBMCs. Receptor source: a man aged 18 to 30 in good health. Some clones in this sample may be carry-over from other donors' samples.

The CDR3 spells CASSSTLLVAGELFF. The CDR3 DNA follows: TGTGCCAGCAGTTCTACCCTTTTGGTAGCCGGGGAGCTGTTTTTT. The rearrangement links TRBV6-5 to TRBJ2-2; D gene unclear. The CDR3 length is 15 residues. Trimming took 4 bases from V and 6 from J, leaving 15 bases between them. Germline V gene sequence: CDR1 MNHEY, CDR2 SVGAGI.

The chain joins TRBV7-9 to TRBJ1-5, with a possible D match to TRBD1 (5 bases). CDR1 is SEHNR, CDR2 FQNEAQ, per germline (reference sequence). Trimming left V 5 bases short and J 3 bases short, with 11 bases between. The CDR3 is 14 amino acids. The CDR3 DNA follows: TGTGCCAGCAGCCCAGGGTGGGACAATCAGCCCCAGCATTTT. Translating it yields CASSPGWDNQPQHF.

V and J are TRBV5-1 and TRBJ2-7; 12 bases align to TRBD2. Trimming at V came to 3 bases and at J to 3 bases, leaving 10 bases not matched to a gene. CDR3 length equals 17 residues. The V gene's germline CDR1 is SGHRS and CDR2 YFSETQ. The chain's CDR3 is CASSWGLAGPLDYEQYF. CDR3 bases: TGCGCCAGCAGCTGGGGACTAGCGGGCCCCCTAGACTACGAGCAGTACTTC.

The chain has TRBV9 and TRBJ2-3; either TRBD1 or TRBD2 may fit D (5 bases each). CDR1 is SGDLS, CDR2 YYNGEE, per germline. Deletions cut 4 bases from V and 0 bases from J, with 12 bases between. This CDR3 is built from 15 residues. The CDR3 DNA sequence: TGTGCCAGCAGCTGGGGGTTGACTAGCACAGATACGCAGTATTTT. Amino acid sequence: CASSWGLTSTDTQYF.

The chain employs TRBV7-6 and TRBJ1-1; D not resolved. The CDR3 covers 15 residues. Trimming stripped 5 bases from V and 4 bases from J, with 17 bases between. Germline assignment: CDR1 SGHVS and CDR2 FNYEAQ. CDR3 DNA sequence: TGTGCCAGCAGCCCGGAGCCTGGGGAGGGCACTGAAGCTTTCTTT. It encodes CASSPEPGEGTEAFF.

The rearrangement joins TRBV12-5 to TRBJ2-1; 7 nucleotides align to TRBD1. Germline V lookup: CDR1 LGHNT, CDR2 FRNRAP. Germline trimming cut 7 bases from V and 6 bases from J; bases unmatched to any gene: 3. CDR3 length: 12 amino acids. The CDR3 protein is CASATGVNEQFF. CDR3 DNA: TGTGCTAGTGCCACAGGGGTCAATGAGCAGTTCTTC.